This T cell receptor (beta chain) derives from a study of vaccination effects on CD4 cells after COVID-19. Following 10 days of culture, CD4+ T cells were isolated. As regards this clone: Its antigen is still unknown.

Only in-frame clones appear in the TCRdb table, and some are missing; sequencing was by immunoSEQ multiplex PCR. Among 45,000 to 75,000 clones listed, 65% to 80% were seen once. The germline V gene has CDR1 SGHVS and CDR2 FQNEAQ. V lost 5 bases and J lost 1, with 11 bases in between. The CDR3 loop spans 14 amino acids. The sequence was collected from a human donor who received a COVID-19 vaccine. This chain links TRBV7-8 with TRBJ1-1; weak D call: TRBD1 (5 bases). This sample comprised CD4+ T cells from PBMCs cultured without peptide, obtained before COVID-19 vaccination. CDR3 protein: CASSRFDRNTEAFF. The CDR3 DNA reads TGTGCCAGCAGCCGGTTCGACAGGAACACTGAAGCTTTCTTT.